The table lists the clone carrying this T cell receptor beta chain with a few counts. Its matching antigen is unknown. This record comes from a study of beta chain features in type 1 diabetes. Notes on the study in general: At VDJ recombination sites, type 1 diabetes patients had fewer insertions and more deleted nucleotides.

Every isolated RNA sample was fully reverse transcribed, so sequencing captured expressed TCRB transcripts. The protocol was immunoSEQ multiplex PCR, while the TCRdb copy is restricted to in-frame clones and leaves out a portion. The table has almost 350,000 clones, 6.5% to 10% seen once. The specimen was central memory CD4+ T cells from blood. The clonotype originates from a woman aged 18-29 years in good health.

This chain's CDR3 is CATLLHGQGGYEQYF. CDR3 DNA sequence: TGTGCCACACTACTCCACGGACAGGGAGGCTACGAGCAGTACTTC. The chain combines TRBV28 with TRBJ2-7; 8 nucleotides agree with TRBD1. The CDR3 loop spans 15 amino acids. V lost 10 bases, J lost 3 bases, and 14 bases stayed unmatched. Germline V gives CDR1 MDHEN, CDR2 SYDVKM.